This TCR beta chain was obtained from a study of monozygotic twins with inflammatory bowel disease. Total RNA amounting to about 3,500 ng went into each TCR library. Following a re-call of the 5' RACE reads, TCRdb has one entry per CDR3 protein and lacks DNA. The listing records about 300,000 distinct CDR3 sequences. The CDR3 loop spans 13 amino acids. The V gene's germline CDR1 is WSHSY and CDR2 SAAADI. This TCR was sampled from a human donor with ulcerative colitis or Crohn's disease, or a healthy co-twin of an affected twin (not recorded which). The specimen sequenced was blood. The genes are TRBV10-2 and TRBJ2-3; checking the TCRdb D call of TRBD1 is not possible without DNA. This CDR3 reads CASARQGVDTQYF.